The 9 T cell receptor beta chains below all came from one sample that was sequenced in a study of cytomegalovirus exposure and HLA in healthy donors. Vbeta (60) and Jbeta (13) primers were used in the PCR. Repertoires were generated with immunoSEQ multiplex PCR, while TCRdb's copy carries only in-frame clones and drops some. Altogether around 100,000 clones are present, approximately 83% being singletons, with the ten largest covering 3.7%. The sequenced material came from PBMCs. Receptors were obtained from a female donor in good health and CMV-seropositive.

The chain joins TRBV10-3 to TRBJ2-7; 8 bases are a match to TRBD2. The CDR3 extends over 17 amino acids. With 0 bases clipped from V and 5 bases from J, the junction kept 12 bases outside the gene matches. Germline CDR1 ENHRY, CDR2 SYGVKD. Written as DNA, the CDR3 is TGTGCCATCAGTGAGTCTATCTCGAAGCGGGAGTTGGACGAGCAGTACTTC. It specifies CAISESISKRELDEQYF.

This sequence joins TRBV30 and TRBJ2-3, with 8 bases matching TRBD2. Trimming cost V 5 bases and J 11 bases; bases outside gene matches: 6. The CDR3 extends over 11 amino acids. CDR1 is GTSNPN, CDR2 SVGIG, per germline (reference sequence). The CDR3: CAWGAGVGQYF. The CDR3 DNA follows: TGTGCCTGGGGAGCGGGAGTCGGGCAGTATTTT.

The chain recombines TRBV4-1 with TRBJ1-1, with 7 bases that match TRBD1. Germline V gene data show CDR1 as MGHRA and CDR2 as YSYEKL. V dropped 2 bases and J dropped 10; count of bases not matched to a gene: 4. The CDR3 consists of 12 residues. CDR3: CASSQTGVSAFF. For the CDR3, the DNA is TGCGCCAGCAGCCAAACAGGGGTTTCAGCTTTCTTT.

The chain uses TRBV5-1 and TRBJ2-5; 12 nucleotides match TRBD1. Trimming at V came to 4 bases and at J to 4 bases, leaving 5 bases not matched to a gene. The germline V gene encodes CDR1 SGHRS and CDR2 YFSETQ. The CDR3 has 15 amino acids. The chain's CDR3 is CASSGGTGGIETQYF. CDR3 sequence (DNA): TGCGCCAGCAGCGGAGGGACAGGGGGCATAGAGACCCAGTACTTC.

This sequence joins TRBV9 and TRBJ2-7, with D tentatively TRBD2 (6 bases). Trimming removed 0 bases from V and 6 bases from J, with 10 bases in between. Germline V gene sequence: CDR1 SGDLS, CDR2 YYNGEE. The CDR3 length is 13 residues. In DNA form, the CDR3 reads TGTGCCAGCAGCGTAGGGGACTTGGGCGAGCAGTACTTC. Protein sequence: CASSVGDLGEQYF.

The CDR3 sequence: CASTEMTGGVETQYF. CDR3 in DNA: TGTGCCAGCACCGAAATGACAGGGGGCGTGGAGACCCAGTACTTC. The V gene is TRBV9, the J gene TRBJ2-5; 10 nucleotides agree with TRBD1. Germline V gene lookup returns CDR1 SGDLS and CDR2 YYNGEE. Losses at the gene ends were 6 bases for V and 5 bases for J; bases not matched to a gene: 10. This CDR3 contains 15 residues.

The J gene is TRBJ2-5, the V gene TRBV13; 9 nucleotides line up with TRBD2. The germline gives CDR1 PRHDT, CDR2 FYEKMQ (reference sequence). V lost 1 base and J lost 9; bases outside the gene matches: 12. This CDR3 contains 16 residues. CDR3 sequence: CASSLAAGGGGSAQYF. The CDR3 DNA sequence: TGTGCCAGCAGCTTAGCCGCCGGCGGGGGGGGATCGGCCCAGTACTTC.

The chain joins TRBV6-5 to TRBJ2-7; possible D gene TRBD2, 6 bases. Trimming removed 6 bases at V and 5 bases at J, with 17 bases between. Germline V gene sequence: CDR1 MNHEY, CDR2 SVGAGI. CDR3 length equals 14 residues. This CDR3 is CASSSQGTLDEQYF. The DNA for the CDR3 is TGTGCCAGCAGCAGCCAAGGGACTCTTGACGAGCAGTACTTC.

V is TRBV9 and J is TRBJ1-4; a possible D gene is TRBD1 (6 bases). CDR1 is SGDLS, CDR2 YYNGEE, per germline. The CDR3 sequence is 16 residues long. V dropped 0 bases and J dropped 0 bases, with 9 bases sitting between them. This chain's CDR3 is CASSVEDSATNEKLFF. The CDR3, as DNA: TGTGCCAGCAGCGTAGAGGACAGCGCAACTAATGAAAAACTGTTTTTT.